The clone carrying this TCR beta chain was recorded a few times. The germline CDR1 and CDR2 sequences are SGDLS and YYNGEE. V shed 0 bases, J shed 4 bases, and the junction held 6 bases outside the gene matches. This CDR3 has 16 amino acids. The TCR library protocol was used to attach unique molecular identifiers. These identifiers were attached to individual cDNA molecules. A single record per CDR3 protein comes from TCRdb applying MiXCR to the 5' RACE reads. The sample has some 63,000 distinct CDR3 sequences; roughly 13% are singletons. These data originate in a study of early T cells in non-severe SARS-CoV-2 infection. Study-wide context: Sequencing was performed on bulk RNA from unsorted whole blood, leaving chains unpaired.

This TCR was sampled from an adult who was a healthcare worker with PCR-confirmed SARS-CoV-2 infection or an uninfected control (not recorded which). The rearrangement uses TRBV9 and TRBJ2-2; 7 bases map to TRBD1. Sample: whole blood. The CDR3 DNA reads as TGTGCCAGCAGCGTAGGCCAGGGGGTAGGCACCGGGGAGCTGTTTTTT. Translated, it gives CASSVGQGVGTGELFF.